This T cell receptor (beta chain) is from a study of T cells after yellow fever vaccination. Overall study: SMART-Seq v4 Ultra Low Input prepared the low-cell-number fractions.

Whole-study results and caveats: The study found a weaker secondary response that peaked faster, day 5 versus 15. Subsequent booster samples again held most clones from primary vaccination (96% CD4, about 85% CD8).

This clonotype was recorded many times. Antigen: not known. Trimming removed 1 base from V and 5 bases from J, with 12 bases in between. CDR1 and CDR2 (germline): LGHNA, YNFKEQ. This CDR3 contains 14 residues. 5'RACE template switching generated TCR cDNA, adding a universal primer site and UMIs. TCRdb re-derived calls from the 5' RACE reads in MiXCR, one entry per CDR3 protein. The table includes 300,000 to 350,000 distinct CDR3 sequences, approximately 3.9% detected once. The rearrangement uses TRBV4-2 and TRBJ2-7, with D possibly matching TRBD1 (5 bases). The material was PBMCs, obtained 5 days after the yellow fever booster vaccination. The receptor was isolated from a man aged 18 to 30 who received the YFV17D yellow fever vaccine. The CDR3 nucleotides read TGTGCCAGCAGCCAAGTCCAGGGTCCCAACGAGCAGTACTTC. It is translated as CASSQVQGPNEQYF.